This TCR beta chain stems from a study of early T cells in non-severe SARS-CoV-2 infection. Study background: Bulk RNA from unsorted whole blood was sequenced; chains were unpaired.

This CDR3 has 14 amino acids. V lost 8 bases to trimming and J lost 2 bases, with 16 bases between them. Per germline, CDR1 SNHLY and CDR2 FYNNEI. This clonotype was seen at least ten times. The library protocol tagged individual cDNA molecules with unique molecular identifiers. TCRdb redid the calling of the 5' RACE reads with MiXCR, one entry per CDR3 protein. Counted here are about 30,000 distinct CDR3 sequences, 5.5% to 8% occurring once; the ten biggest clones make up roughly two fifths. This TCR was recovered from an adult who was a healthcare worker with PCR-confirmed SARS-CoV-2 infection or an uninfected control (not recorded which). The chain joins TRBV2 to TRBJ2-7; maybe TRBD2 (6 bases). What was sequenced was whole blood. CDR3 DNA sequence: TGTGCCAGCGCCCCGGCCGGGGGAACCTACGAGCAGTACTTC. As protein: CASAPAGGTYEQYF.